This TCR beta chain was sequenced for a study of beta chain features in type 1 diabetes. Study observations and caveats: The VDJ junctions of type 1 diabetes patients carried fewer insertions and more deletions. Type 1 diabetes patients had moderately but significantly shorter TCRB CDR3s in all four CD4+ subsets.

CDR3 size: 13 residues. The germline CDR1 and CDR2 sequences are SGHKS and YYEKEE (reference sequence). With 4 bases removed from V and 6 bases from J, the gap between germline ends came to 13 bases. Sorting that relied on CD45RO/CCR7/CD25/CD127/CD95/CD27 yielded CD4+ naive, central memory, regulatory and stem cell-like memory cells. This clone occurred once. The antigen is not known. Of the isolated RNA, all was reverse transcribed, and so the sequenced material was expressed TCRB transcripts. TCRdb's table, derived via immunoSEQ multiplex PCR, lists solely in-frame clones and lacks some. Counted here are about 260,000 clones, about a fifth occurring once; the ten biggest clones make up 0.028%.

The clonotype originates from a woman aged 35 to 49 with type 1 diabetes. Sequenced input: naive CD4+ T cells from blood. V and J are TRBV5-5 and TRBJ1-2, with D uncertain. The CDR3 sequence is CASSTRGPDGYTF. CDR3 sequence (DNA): TGTGCCAGCAGCACGAGAGGGCCGGATGGCTACACCTTC.